The source of this TCR beta chain is a study of blood T cell repertoires in COVID-19. The wider study: Acute and convalescent COVID-19 samples came from the United States, Italy and Spain. T cells, B-cell-depleted T cells, or PBMCs supplied cDNA or gDNA.

The CDR3 has 13 amino acids. Between the trimmed V and J ends, which lost 10 bases and 7 bases, there was a span of 19 bases. Per germline, CDR1 ENHRY and CDR2 SYGVKD. In the original workflow: Estimates of nucleated cell counts were drawn from the amplification of reference gene primers. Sequencing used immunoSEQ multiplex PCR; TCRdb keeps in-frame clones, though not all of them. Clonal size and the V and J genes are those of that table, whereas D and trimming came from the DNA. This sample carries 85,000 to 100,000 clones, about 83% of them seen once, and the ten largest clones take about 17%. Enrollment of patients from Seattle took place during active infection, with longitudinal follow-up.

Sequencing was done on a sample of peripheral blood. The chain links TRBV10-3 to TRBJ1-2; maybe TRBD1 (6 bases). This TCR was recovered from a woman aged 55-70 years with COVID-19, enrolled during active disease. CDR3 amino acids: CATADSLGGGYTF. The CDR3 DNA is TGTGCCACCGCGGACAGCCTAGGAGGTGGCTACACCTTC.